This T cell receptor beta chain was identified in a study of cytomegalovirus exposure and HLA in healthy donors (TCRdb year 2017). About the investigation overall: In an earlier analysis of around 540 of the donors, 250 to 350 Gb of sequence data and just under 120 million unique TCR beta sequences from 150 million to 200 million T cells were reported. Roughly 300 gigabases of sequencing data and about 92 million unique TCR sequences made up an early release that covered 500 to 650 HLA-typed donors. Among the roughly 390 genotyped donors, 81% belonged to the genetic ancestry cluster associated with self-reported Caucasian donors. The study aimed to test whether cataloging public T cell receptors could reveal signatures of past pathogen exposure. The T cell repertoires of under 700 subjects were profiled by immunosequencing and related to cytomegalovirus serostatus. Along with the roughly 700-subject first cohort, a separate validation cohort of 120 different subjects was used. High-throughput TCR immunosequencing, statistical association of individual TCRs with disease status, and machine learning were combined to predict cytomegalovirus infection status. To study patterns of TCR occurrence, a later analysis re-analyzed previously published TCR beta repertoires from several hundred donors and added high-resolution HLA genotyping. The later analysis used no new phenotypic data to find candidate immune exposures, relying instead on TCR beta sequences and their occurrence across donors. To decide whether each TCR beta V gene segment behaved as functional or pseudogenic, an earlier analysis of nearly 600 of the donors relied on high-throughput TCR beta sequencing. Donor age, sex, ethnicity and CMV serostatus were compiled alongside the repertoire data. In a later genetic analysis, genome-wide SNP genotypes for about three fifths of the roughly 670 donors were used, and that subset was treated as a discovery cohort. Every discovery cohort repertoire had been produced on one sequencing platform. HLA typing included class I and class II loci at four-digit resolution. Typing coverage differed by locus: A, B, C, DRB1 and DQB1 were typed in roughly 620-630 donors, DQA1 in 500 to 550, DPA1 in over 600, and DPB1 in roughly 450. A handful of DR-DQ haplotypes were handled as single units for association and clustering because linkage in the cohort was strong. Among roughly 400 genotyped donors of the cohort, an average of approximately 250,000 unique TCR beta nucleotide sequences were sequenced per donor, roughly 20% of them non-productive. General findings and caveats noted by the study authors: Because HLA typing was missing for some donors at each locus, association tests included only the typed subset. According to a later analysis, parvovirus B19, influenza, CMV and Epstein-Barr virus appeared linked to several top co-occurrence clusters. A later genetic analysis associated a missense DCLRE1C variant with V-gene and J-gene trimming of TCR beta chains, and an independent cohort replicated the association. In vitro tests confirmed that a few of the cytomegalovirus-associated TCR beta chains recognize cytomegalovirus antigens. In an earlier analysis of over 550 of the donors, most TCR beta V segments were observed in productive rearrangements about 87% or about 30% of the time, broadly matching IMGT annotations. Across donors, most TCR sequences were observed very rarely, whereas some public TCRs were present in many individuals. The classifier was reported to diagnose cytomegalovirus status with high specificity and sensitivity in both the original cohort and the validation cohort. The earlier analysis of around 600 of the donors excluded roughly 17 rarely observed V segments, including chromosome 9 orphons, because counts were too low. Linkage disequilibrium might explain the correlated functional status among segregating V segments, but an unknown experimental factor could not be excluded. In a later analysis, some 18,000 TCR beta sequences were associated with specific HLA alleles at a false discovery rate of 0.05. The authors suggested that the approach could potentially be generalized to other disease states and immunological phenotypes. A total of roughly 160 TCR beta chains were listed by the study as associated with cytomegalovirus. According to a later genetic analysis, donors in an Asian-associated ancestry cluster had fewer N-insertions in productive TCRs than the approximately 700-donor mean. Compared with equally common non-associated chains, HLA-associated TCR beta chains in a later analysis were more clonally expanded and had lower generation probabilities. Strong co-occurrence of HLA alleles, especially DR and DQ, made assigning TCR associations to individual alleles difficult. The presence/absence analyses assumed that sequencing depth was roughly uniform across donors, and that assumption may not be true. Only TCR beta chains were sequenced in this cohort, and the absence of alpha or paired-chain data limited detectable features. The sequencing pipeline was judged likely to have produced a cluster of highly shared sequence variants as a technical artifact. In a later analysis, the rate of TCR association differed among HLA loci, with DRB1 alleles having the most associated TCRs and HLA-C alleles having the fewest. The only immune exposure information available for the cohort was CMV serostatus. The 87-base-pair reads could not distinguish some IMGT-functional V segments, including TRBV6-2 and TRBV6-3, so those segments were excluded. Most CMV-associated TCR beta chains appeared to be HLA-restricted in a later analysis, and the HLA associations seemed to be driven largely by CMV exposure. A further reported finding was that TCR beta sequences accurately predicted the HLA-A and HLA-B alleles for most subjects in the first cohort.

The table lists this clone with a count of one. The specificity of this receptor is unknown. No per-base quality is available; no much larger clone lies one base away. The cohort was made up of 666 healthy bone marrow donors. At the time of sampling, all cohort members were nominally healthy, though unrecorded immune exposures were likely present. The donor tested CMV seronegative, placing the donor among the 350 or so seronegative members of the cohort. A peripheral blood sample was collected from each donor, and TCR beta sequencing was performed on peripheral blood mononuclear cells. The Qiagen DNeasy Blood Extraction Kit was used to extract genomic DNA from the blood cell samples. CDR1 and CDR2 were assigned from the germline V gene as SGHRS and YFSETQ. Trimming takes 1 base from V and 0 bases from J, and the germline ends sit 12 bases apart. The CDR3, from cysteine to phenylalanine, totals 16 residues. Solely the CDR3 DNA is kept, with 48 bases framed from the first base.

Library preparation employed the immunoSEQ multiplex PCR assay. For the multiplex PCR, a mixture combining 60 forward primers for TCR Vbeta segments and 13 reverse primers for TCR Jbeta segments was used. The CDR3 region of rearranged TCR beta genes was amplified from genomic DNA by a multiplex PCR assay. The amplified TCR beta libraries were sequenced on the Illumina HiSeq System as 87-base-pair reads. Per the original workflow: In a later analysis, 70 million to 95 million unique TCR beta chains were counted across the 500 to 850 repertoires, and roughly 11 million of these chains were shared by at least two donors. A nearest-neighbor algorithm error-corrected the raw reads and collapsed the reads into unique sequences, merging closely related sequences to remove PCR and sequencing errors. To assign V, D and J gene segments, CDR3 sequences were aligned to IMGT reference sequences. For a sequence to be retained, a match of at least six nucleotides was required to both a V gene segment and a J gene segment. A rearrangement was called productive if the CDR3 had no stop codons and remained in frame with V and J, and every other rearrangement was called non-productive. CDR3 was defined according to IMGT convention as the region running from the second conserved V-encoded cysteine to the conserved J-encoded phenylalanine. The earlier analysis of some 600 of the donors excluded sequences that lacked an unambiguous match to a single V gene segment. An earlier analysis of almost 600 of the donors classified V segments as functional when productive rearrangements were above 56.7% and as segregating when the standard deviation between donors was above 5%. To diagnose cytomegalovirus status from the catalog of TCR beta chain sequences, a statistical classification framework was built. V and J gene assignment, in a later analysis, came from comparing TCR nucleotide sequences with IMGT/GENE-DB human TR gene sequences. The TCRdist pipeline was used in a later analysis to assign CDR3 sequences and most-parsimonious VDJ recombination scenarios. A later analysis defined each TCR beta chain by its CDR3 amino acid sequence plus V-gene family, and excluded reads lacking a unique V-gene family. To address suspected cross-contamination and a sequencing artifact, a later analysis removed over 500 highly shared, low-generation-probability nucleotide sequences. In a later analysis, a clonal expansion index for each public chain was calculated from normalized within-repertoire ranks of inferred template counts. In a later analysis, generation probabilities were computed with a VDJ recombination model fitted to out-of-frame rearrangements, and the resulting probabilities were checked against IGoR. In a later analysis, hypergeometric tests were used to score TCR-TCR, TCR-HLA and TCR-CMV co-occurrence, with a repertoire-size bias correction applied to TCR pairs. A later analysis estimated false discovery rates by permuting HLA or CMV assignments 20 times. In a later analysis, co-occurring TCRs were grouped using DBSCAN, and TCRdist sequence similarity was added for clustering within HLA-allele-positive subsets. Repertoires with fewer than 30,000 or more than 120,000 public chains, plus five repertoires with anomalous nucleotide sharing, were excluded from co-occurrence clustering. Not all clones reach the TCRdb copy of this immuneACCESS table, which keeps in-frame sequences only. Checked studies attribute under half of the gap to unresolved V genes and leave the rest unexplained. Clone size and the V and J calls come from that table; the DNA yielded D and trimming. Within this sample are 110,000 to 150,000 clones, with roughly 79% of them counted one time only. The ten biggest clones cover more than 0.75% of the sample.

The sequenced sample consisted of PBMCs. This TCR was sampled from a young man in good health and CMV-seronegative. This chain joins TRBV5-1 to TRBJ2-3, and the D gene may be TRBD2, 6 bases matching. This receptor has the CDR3 CASSLFRGASTDTQYF. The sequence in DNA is TGCGCCAGCAGCTTGTTCCGCGGGGCGAGCACAGATACGCAGTATTTT.